This section outlines one T cell receptor (beta chain) sequence together with its context. No antigen is known for it. This entry is derived from a study of T-cell memory formation after mild COVID-19. The germline V gene has CDR1 SQVTM and CDR2 ANQGSEA. The CDR3 runs 16 residues. V dropped 3 bases and J dropped 10 bases, with 25 bases sitting between them. TCRdb reanalysed the 5' RACE reads using MiXCR and keeps one entry per CDR3 protein. The data contain some 150,000 distinct CDR3 sequences, 14% of them singletons. Study-wide results and caveats: Memory from before infection featured some responding clones, which suggests cross-reactive memory joined.

The chain links TRBV29-1 to TRBJ2-1; TRBD2 might be the D (6 bases). The sequence was collected from an adult woman who had mild COVID-19 (a few samples of this study predate the infection). Cell type and time point are not known. Sequencing was carried out using PBMCs or a T cell subset sorted from them (not recorded which). CDR3 amino acids: CSVERSTPLAWGEQFF. The CDR3 nucleotides read TGCAGCGTTGAGAGGTCGACCCCTCTAGCGTGGGGCGAGCAGTTCTTC.